Listed below are T cell receptor beta chains from one sample, sequenced in a study of cytomegalovirus exposure and HLA in healthy donors. The assay was immunoSEQ multiplex PCR, and TCRdb's table has in-frame clones only and misses some. This sample has some 34,000 clones, with over 60% found just once. The sequencing sample was made of PBMCs. These receptors were taken from a man aged 35-49 years in good health and CMV-seropositive. Each CDR3 is given with its conserved first and last residue. D genes are given only for firm matches. The size entry is marked missing in some rows and otherwise reads once, few, many or a size class.

length: 14; D: .; J: TRBJ1-1; size: .; V: TRBV25-1; CDR3: CASSPRYENTEAFF; DNA: TGTGCCAGCAGCCCGAGGTACGAGAACACTGAAGCTTTCTTT
length: 15; D: TRBD1; J: TRBJ2-2; size: .; V: TRBV14; CDR3: CASSPRTGRNGELFF; DNA: TGTGCCAGCAGCCCCCGGACAGGGCGGAACGGGGAGCTGTTTTTT
length: 14; D: .; J: TRBJ2-1; size: .; V: TRBV5-4; CDR3: CASSRERGGNEQFF; DNA: TGTGCCAGCAGCCGCGAGAGGGGGGGAAATGAGCAGTTCTTC
length: 13; D: .; J: TRBJ2-2; size: .; V: TRBV27; CDR3: CASSRRGTGELFF; DNA: TGTGCCAGCAGCCGAAGGGGGACCGGGGAGCTGTTTTTT
length: 14; D: TRBD1; J: TRBJ2-7; size: few; V: TRBV19; CDR3: CASSMTGGSYEQYF; DNA: TGTGCCAGTAGTATGACAGGGGGCTCCTACGAGCAGTACTTC
length: 14; D: TRBD1; J: TRBJ2-5; size: .; V: TRBV7-2; CDR3: CASSRGTGVETQYF; DNA: TGTGCCAGCAGCCGCGGGACAGGGGTAGAGACCCAGTACTTC
length: 12; D: TRBD1; J: TRBJ1-5; size: .; V: TRBV5-6; CDR3: CASSFGRGTQHF; DNA: TGTGCCAGCAGCTTTGGCAGGGGGACCCAGCATTTT
length: 16; D: TRBD1; J: TRBJ2-1; size: .; V: TRBV7-9; CDR3: CASSFGQGNEGNEQFF; DNA: TGTGCCAGCAGCTTCGGACAGGGGAATGAGGGCAATGAGCAGTTCTTC
length: 16; D: .; J: TRBJ1-3; size: .; V: TRBV6-6; CDR3: CASSYRSGSSGNTIYF; DNA: TGTGCCAGCAGTTACCGATCAGGGTCTTCAGGAAACACCATATATTTT
length: 15; D: TRBD1; J: TRBJ2-7; size: .; V: TRBV5-1; CDR3: CASSLVGGQGYEQYF; DNA: TGCGCCAGCAGCTTGGTTGGGGGACAGGGCTACGAGCAGTACTTC
length: 14; D: .; J: TRBJ1-1; size: .; V: TRBV6-5; CDR3: CASTTRVGEKRAFF; DNA: TGTGCCAGCACCACACGCGTCGGGGAGAAAAGAGCTTTCTTT
length: 15; D: TRBD1; J: TRBJ2-3; size: .; V: TRBV11-3; CDR3: CASSLGGQGLDTQYF; DNA: TGTGCCAGCAGCTTAGGGGGACAGGGTTTAGATACGCAGTATTTT
length: 14; D: TRBD2; J: TRBJ2-7; size: .; V: TRBV5-4; CDR3: CASSESRLADEQYF; DNA: TGTGCCAGCAGCGAGAGCAGACTAGCGGATGAGCAGTACTTC
length: 13; D: .; J: TRBJ2-7; size: .; V: TRBV19; CDR3: CASSINGGYEQYF; DNA: TGTGCCAGTAGTATAAACGGGGGCTACGAGCAGTACTTC
length: 16; D: .; J: TRBJ2-2; size: .; V: TRBV5-1; CDR3: CASSLASTVNTGELFF; DNA: TGCGCCAGCAGCTTGGCCTCGACTGTTAATACCGGGGAGCTGTTTTTT
length: 15; D: .; J: TRBJ1-1; size: .; V: TRBV6-5; CDR3: CASSYSLQFITEAFF; DNA: TGTGCCAGCAGTTACTCCCTACAGTTTATCACTGAAGCTTTCTTT
length: 16; D: .; J: TRBJ2-7; size: few; V: TRBV1; CDR3: CTSSQGGTVGTYEQYF; DNA: TGCACCAGCAGCCAAGGGGGGACAGTGGGAACCTACGAGCAGTACTTC
length: 14; D: TRBD2; J: TRBJ2-2; size: .; V: TRBV6-1; CDR3: CASRLERGAGELFF; DNA: TGTGCCAGCAGACTGGAGCGGGGGGCCGGGGAGCTGTTTTTT
length: 13; D: TRBD1; J: TRBJ1-5; size: .; V: TRBV7-2; CDR3: CASTGTANQPQHF; DNA: TGTGCCAGCACAGGGACAGCAAATCAGCCCCAGCATTTT
length: 13; D: TRBD1; J: TRBJ1-1; size: .; V: TRBV2; CDR3: CASRQGRVNEAFF; DNA: TGTGCCAGTCGACAGGGACGTGTGAATGAAGCTTTCTTT
length: 15; D: TRBD1; J: TRBJ2-2; size: .; V: TRBV10-3; CDR3: CAIMRTGVFAGELFF; DNA: TGTGCCATCATGAGGACAGGGGTTTTCGCCGGGGAGCTGTTTTTT
length: 13; D: .; J: TRBJ2-5; size: .; V: TRBV6-1; CDR3: CATLRGSQETQYF; DNA: TGTGCCACCTTGCGGGGCAGCCAAGAGACCCAGTACTTC
length: 11; D: .; J: TRBJ1-1; size: once; V: TRBV20-1; CDR3: CSASLGREAFF; DNA: TGCAGTGCTAGCCTTGGCAGGGAAGCTTTCTTT
length: 15; D: TRBD1; J: TRBJ2-2; size: .; V: TRBV11-1; CDR3: CASSWGQGGTGELFF; DNA: TGTGCCAGCAGCTGGGGACAGGGCGGCACCGGGGAGCTGTTTTTT
length: 17; D: .; J: TRBJ2-7; size: .; V: TRBV7-2; CDR3: CASSLAFSGLGSYEQYF; DNA: TGTGCCAGCAGCTTAGCGTTTTCCGGGTTGGGCTCCTACGAGCAGTACTTC
length: 16; D: TRBD1; J: TRBJ1-2; size: .; V: TRBV15; CDR3: CATSRDWDRRSYGYTF; DNA: TGTGCCACCAGCAGAGATTGGGACAGACGATCCTATGGCTACACCTTC
length: 14; D: .; J: TRBJ2-7; size: .; V: TRBV21-1; CDR3: CASSNGTGGYEQYF; DNA: TGTGCCAGCAGCAACGGGACAGGGGGCTACGAGCAGTACTTC
length: 13; D: .; J: TRBJ1-1; size: few; V: TRBV18; CDR3: CASSPGTNTEAFF; DNA: TGTGCCAGCTCACCGGGGACAAACACTGAAGCTTTCTTT
length: 13; D: .; J: TRBJ2-5; size: .; V: TRBV30; CDR3: CAWSRANQETQYF; DNA: TGTGCCTGGAGCAGGGCCAACCAAGAGACCCAGTACTTC
length: 17; D: TRBD2; J: TRBJ2-7; size: .; V: TRBV19; CDR3: CASSIGSVTSGGYEQYF; DNA: TGTGCCAGTAGTATAGGGTCCGTGACTAGCGGGGGCTACGAGCAGTACTTC
length: 17; D: .; J: TRBJ1-5; size: .; V: TRBV28; CDR3: CASSPPNRVRSNQPQHF; DNA: TGTGCCAGCAGTCCTCCCAACAGGGTGCGGAGCAATCAGCCCCAGCATTTT
length: 15; D: .; J: TRBJ2-5; size: .; V: TRBV6-1; CDR3: CASSEQGRGRETQYF; DNA: TGTGCCAGCAGTGAACAGGGGCGGGGGAGAGAGACCCAGTACTTC
length: 14; D: .; J: TRBJ2-1; size: once; V: TRBV5-1; CDR3: CASREDSAYNEQFF; DNA: TGCGCCAGCAGAGAGGACAGCGCCTACAATGAGCAGTTCTTC
length: 14; D: .; J: TRBJ1-1; size: once; V: TRBV19; CDR3: CASSASGGNTEAFF; DNA: TGTGCCAGTAGTGCTTCGGGGGGGAACACTGAAGCTTTCTTT
length: 17; D: TRBD2; J: TRBJ2-3; size: few; V: TRBV5-1; CDR3: CASSLGRAGGPTDTQYF; DNA: TGCGCCAGCAGCTTGGGGCGAGCGGGGGGCCCCACAGATACGCAGTATTTT
length: 11; D: .; J: TRBJ1-2; size: .; V: TRBV30; CDR3: CASSEQGEDTF; DNA: TGTGCCTCTTCAGAACAGGGTGAAGATACCTTC
length: 16; D: TRBD2; J: TRBJ2-1; size: .; V: TRBV10-3; CDR3: CAITPGLAGSHNEQFF; DNA: TGTGCCATCACACCCGGACTAGCGGGTAGCCACAATGAGCAGTTCTTC
length: 15; D: TRBD1; J: TRBJ2-1; size: .; V: TRBV5-6; CDR3: CASSFMGQGWHEQFF; DNA: TGTGCCAGCAGCTTCATGGGACAGGGGTGGCATGAGCAGTTCTTC
length: 13; D: .; J: TRBJ1-1; size: .; V: TRBV6-1; CDR3: CASSVAVNTEAFF; DNA: TGTGCCAGCAGTGTGGCGGTGAACACTGAAGCTTTCTTT
length: 16; D: .; J: TRBJ2-7; size: .; V: TRBV5-1; CDR3: CASSFLQGEGGDEQYF; DNA: TGCGCCAGCAGCTTTCTGCAGGGGGAAGGAGGGGACGAGCAGTACTTC
length: 14; D: .; J: TRBJ2-5; size: medium-sized; V: TRBV10-3; CDR3: CAISTLASRETQYF; DNA: TGTGCCATCAGTACACTAGCTTCTCGGGAGACCCAGTACTTC
length: 14; D: TRBD1; J: TRBJ1-1; size: .; V: TRBV9; CDR3: CASSVGSGGTEAFF; DNA: TGTGCCAGCAGCGTAGGATCAGGGGGCACTGAAGCTTTCTTT
length: 12; D: TRBD1; J: TRBJ1-2; size: .; V: TRBV9; CDR3: CASSADRGGYTF; DNA: TGTGCCAGCAGCGCCGACAGGGGAGGCTACACCTTC
length: 14; D: .; J: TRBJ1-1; size: .; V: TRBV27; CDR3: CASSLLGRGTEAFF; DNA: TGTGCCAGCAGTTTACTAGGGAGGGGGACTGAAGCTTTCTTT
length: 15; D: .; J: TRBJ1-1; size: once; V: TRBV5-4; CDR3: CASSWDGTSNTEAFF; DNA: TGTGCCAGCAGCTGGGACGGGACATCTAACACTGAAGCTTTCTTT
length: 14; D: .; J: TRBJ2-7; size: .; V: TRBV27; CDR3: CASSLEGFPYEQYF; DNA: TGTGCCAGCAGTTTAGAGGGCTTTCCCTACGAGCAGTACTTC
length: 13; D: .; J: TRBJ1-5; size: .; V: TRBV18; CDR3: CASSPGSGQPQHF; DNA: TGTGCCAGCTCACCCGGCTCGGGTCAGCCCCAGCATTTT
length: 14; D: TRBD1; J: TRBJ2-5; size: .; V: TRBV18; CDR3: CASSGKDRGETQYF; DNA: TGTGCCAGCTCAGGAAAGGACAGGGGGGAGACCCAGTACTTC
length: 13; D: .; J: TRBJ1-2; size: .; V: TRBV11-3; CDR3: CASSLDREGGDTF; DNA: TGTGCCAGCAGCTTAGATCGAGAGGGTGGGGACACCTTC
length: 14; D: .; J: TRBJ1-2; size: .; V: TRBV5-4; CDR3: CASSGAGSKLDYTF; DNA: TGTGCCAGCAGCGGTGCAGGGTCCAAGCTTGACTACACCTTC
length: 15; D: .; J: TRBJ2-2; size: .; V: TRBV5-6; CDR3: CASSQGSASTGELFF; DNA: TGTGCCAGCAGCCAGGGTTCTGCGAGCACCGGGGAGCTGTTTTTT
length: 13; D: TRBD1; J: TRBJ1-5; size: .; V: TRBV27; CDR3: CASRPAKGQGEHF; DNA: TGTGCCAGCAGGCCCGCGAAGGGACAGGGAGAGCATTTT
length: 12; D: .; J: TRBJ1-2; size: .; V: TRBV6-5; CDR3: CASSYGLHGYTF; DNA: TGTGCCAGCAGTTACGGCCTGCATGGCTACACCTTC